This T cell receptor beta chain is from a study of shared clonotypes between healthy human individuals. Using immunoSEQ multiplex PCR, the repertoire was profiled, and TCRdb retains in-frame clones only, with some absent. This table has 1 million to 1.2 million clones, 77% appearing once. V gave up 2 bases and J gave up 1 base, with 14 bases separating them. CDR3 length: 17 amino acids. Germline loops: CDR1 MRHNA, CDR2 SNTAGT. This clone appeared once. The sample taken for sequencing was memory CD4+ T cells from PBMCs. The subset is: CD45RA-negative fraction. The receptor comes from a man aged 18-30 years in good health. Some clones in this sample may be carry-over from other donors' samples. J is TRBJ2-2 and V is TRBV6-4; D is possibly TRBD2 (5 bases). For the CDR3, the DNA is TGTGCCAGCAGTGACCCTAAAAGCGGACGGAACACCGGGGAGCTGTTTTTT. Its translation: CASSDPKSGRNTGELFF.